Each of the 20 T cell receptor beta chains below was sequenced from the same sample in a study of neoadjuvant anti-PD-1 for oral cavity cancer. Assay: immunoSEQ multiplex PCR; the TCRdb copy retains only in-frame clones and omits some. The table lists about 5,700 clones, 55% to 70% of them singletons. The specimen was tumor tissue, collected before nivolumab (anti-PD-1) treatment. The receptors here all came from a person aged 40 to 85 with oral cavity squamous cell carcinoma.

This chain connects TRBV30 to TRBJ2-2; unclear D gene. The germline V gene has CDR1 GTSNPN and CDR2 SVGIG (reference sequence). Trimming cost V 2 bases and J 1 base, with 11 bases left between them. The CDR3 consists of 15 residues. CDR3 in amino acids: CAWSFLDWNTGELFF. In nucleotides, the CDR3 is TGTGCCTGGAGTTTTCTAGACTGGAACACCGGGGAGCTGTTTTTT.

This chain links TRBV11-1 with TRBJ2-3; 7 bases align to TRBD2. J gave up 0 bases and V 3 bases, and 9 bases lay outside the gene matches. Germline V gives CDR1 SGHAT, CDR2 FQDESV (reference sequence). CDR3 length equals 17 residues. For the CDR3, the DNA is TGTGCCAGCAGCTTGGGGTCAAATAGCGGGAGCACAGATACGCAGTATTTT. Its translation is CASSLGSNSGSTDTQYF.

CDR3 nucleotide sequence: TGTGCCAGCAGCTTTCCCTTGGGGGGTGAGCAGTTCTTC. Translating it yields CASSFPLGGEQFF. The chain combines TRBV11-2 with TRBJ2-1; D possibly corresponds to TRBD2 (6 bases). Germline V gene data show CDR1 as SGHAT and CDR2 as FQNNGV. V shed 3 bases and J shed 9 bases, with 12 bases lying between them. This CDR3 is built from 13 residues.

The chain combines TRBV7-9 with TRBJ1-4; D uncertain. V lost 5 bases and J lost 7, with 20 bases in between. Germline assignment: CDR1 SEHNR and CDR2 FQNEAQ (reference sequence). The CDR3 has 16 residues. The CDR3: CASSVNDGPELEKLFF. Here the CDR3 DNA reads TGTGCCAGCAGCGTCAATGACGGGCCCGAACTTGAAAAACTGTTTTTT.

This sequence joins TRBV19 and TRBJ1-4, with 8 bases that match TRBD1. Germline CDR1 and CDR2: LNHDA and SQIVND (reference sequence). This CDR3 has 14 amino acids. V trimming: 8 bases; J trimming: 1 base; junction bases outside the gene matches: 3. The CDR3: CASDRGGTNEKLFF. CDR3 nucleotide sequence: TGTGCCAGTGACAGGGGCGGAACTAATGAAAAACTGTTTTTT.

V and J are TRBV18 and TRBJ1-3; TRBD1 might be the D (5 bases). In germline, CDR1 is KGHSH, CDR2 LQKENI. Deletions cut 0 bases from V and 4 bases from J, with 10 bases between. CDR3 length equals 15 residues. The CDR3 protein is CASSPPAGYGNTIYF. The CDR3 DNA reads TGTGCCAGCTCACCACCAGCAGGGTACGGAAACACCATATATTTT.

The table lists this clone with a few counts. CDR3 region: CASSGTGGNQPQHF. The DNA for the CDR3 is TGTGCCAGTTCCGGGACAGGCGGCAATCAGCCCCAGCATTTT. The chain joins TRBV19 to TRBJ1-5; 8 bases match TRBD1. The trim removed 8 bases at V and 2 bases at J, leaving 5 bases unmatched. The CDR3 covers 14 residues. Germline V lookup: CDR1 LNHDA, CDR2 SQIVND (reference sequence).

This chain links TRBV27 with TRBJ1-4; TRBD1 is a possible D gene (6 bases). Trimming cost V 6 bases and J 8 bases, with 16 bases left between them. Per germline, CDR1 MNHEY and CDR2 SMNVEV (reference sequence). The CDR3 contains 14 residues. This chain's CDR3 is CASRTQGLGEKLFF. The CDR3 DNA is TGTGCCAGCAGGACACAGGGCTTGGGCGAAAAACTGTTTTTT.

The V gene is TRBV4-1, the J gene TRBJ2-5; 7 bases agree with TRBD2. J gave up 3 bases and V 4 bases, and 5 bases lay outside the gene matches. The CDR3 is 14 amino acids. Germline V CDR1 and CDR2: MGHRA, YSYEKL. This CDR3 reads CASSPGGGKETQYF. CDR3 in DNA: TGCGCCAGCAGCCCAGGCGGGGGAAAAGAGACCCAGTACTTC.

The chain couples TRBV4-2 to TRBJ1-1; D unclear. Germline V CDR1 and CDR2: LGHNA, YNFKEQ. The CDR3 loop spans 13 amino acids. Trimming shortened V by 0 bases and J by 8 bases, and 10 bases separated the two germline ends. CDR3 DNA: TGTGCCAGCAGCCAAGATCGGCGGACCGAAGCTTTCTTT. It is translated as CASSQDRRTEAFF.

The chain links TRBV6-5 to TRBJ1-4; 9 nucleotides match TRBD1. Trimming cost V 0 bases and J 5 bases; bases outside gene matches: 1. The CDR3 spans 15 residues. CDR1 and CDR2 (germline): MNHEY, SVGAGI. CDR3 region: CASSYSGQGNEKLFF. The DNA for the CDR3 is TGTGCCAGCAGTTACTCAGGACAGGGGAATGAAAAACTGTTTTTT.

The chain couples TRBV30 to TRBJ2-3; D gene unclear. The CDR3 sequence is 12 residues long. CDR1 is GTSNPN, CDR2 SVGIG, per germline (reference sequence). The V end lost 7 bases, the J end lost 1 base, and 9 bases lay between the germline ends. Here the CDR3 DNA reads TGTGCCTCAACAGTACGCACAGATACGCAGTATTTT. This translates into CASTVRTDTQYF.

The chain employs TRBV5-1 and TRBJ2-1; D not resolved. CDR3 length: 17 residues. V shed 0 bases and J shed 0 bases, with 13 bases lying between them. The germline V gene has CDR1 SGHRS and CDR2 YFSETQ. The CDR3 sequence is CASSLVGGRSSYNEQFF. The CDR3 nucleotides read TGCGCCAGCAGCTTGGTGGGTGGCAGGAGCTCCTACAATGAGCAGTTCTTC.

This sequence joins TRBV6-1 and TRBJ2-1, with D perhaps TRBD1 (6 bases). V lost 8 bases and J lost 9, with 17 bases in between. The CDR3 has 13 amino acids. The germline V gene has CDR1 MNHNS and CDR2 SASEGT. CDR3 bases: TGTGCCAGCCAGGGGATTCCTGCGTTTGAGCAGTTCTTC. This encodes CASQGIPAFEQFF.

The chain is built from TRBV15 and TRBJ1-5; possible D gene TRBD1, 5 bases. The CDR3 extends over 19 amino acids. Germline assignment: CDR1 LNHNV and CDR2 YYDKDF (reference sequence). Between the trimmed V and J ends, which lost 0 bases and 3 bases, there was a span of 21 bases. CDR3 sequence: CATSRDWIWGGRDNQPQHF. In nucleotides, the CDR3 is TGTGCCACCAGCAGAGATTGGATTTGGGGGGGAAGGGACAATCAGCCCCAGCATTTT.

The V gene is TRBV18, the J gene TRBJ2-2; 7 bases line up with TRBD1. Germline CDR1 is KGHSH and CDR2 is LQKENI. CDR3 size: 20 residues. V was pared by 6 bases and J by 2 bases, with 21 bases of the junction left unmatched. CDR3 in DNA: TGTGCCAGCTCGGATAAGAAGGCCTATTCAGGGGGAACAAACACCGGGGAGCTGTTTTTT. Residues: CASSDKKAYSGGTNTGELFF.

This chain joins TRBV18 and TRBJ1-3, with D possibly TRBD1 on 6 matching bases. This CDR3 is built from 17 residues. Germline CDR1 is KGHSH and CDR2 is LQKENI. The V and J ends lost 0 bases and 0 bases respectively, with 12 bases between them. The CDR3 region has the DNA TGTGCCAGCTCACCACCGGGCAGGGGAGGCTCTGGAAACACCATATATTTT. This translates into CASSPPGRGGSGNTIYF.

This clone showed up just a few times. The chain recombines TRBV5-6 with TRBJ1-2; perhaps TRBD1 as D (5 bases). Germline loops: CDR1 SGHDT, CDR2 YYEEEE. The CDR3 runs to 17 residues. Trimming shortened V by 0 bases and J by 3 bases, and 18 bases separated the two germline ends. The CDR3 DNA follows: TGTGCCAGCAGCTTGGCCGGCAGGGAGGGAGGTCACTATGGCTACACCTTC. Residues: CASSLAGREGGHYGYTF.

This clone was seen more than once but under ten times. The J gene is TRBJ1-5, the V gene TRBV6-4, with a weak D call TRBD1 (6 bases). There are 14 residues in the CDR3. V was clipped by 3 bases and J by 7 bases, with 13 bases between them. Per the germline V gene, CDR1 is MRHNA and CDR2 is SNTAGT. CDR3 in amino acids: CASSESGDGQPQHF. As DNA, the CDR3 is TGTGCCAGCAGTGAGTCAGGGGACGGGCAGCCCCAGCATTTT.

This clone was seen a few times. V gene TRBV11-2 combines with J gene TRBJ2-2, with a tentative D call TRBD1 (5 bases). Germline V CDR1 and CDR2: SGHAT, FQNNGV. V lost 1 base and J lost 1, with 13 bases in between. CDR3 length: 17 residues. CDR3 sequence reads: CASSLVGQRLNTGELFF. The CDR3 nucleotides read TGTGCCAGCAGCTTAGTTGGACAACGGCTGAACACCGGGGAGCTGTTTTTT.